This T cell receptor (beta chain) was recorded in a study of T cell repertoires in cytomegalovirus infection. Study at large: Well-studied HLA-B-restricted CMV epitopes were used in the study alongside recently identified HLA-C-restricted ones. It was the public TCR beta signatures that indicated both CMV infection and matching HLA type. Study-wide results and caveats: CMV-specific TCR beta clonotypes restricted by HLA-C were the ones dominating the ex vivo response. Pooled public TCR beta family frequency picked out CMV carriers with the relevant HLA.

This CDR3 has 14 residues. Germline V CDR1 and CDR2: LNHDA, SQIVND (reference sequence). With 3 bases clipped from V and 7 bases from J, the junction kept 6 bases outside the gene matches. About this clonotype: Its matching antigen is unknown.

TCRdb redid the calling of the reads with MiXCR, one entry per CDR3 protein. The sample gives about 470,000 distinct CDR3 sequences, roughly 42% of which show up once; 40% to 50% is in the top ten. Sequenced here: cultured PBMCs, sampled from culture after CMV antigen stimulation. This receptor was taken from a human donor in good health (CMV status not recorded). Some clones in this sample may be carry-over from other donors' samples. V gene TRBV19 combines with J gene TRBJ1-5; 7 bases are shared with TRBD1. CDR3: CASSIVPGGQPQHF. CDR3 bases: TGTGCCAGTAGTATTGTCCCAGGGGGACAGCCCCAGCATTTT.